The 22 T cell receptor beta chains below were found in one sample sequenced in a study of T-cell reconstitution after alpha-beta-depleted transplantation in children. TCRbeta library construction was performed incorporating unique molecular identifiers. TCRdb re-derived calls from the PCR reads in MiXCR, one entry per CDR3 protein. The table has 360,000 or so distinct CDR3 sequences, around 20% seen once; the top ten hold 3% to 4.5%. This specimen consisted of PBMCs from the stem cell graft donor, obtained from the stem cell graft. The origin of the receptors is a human donor who donated a stem cell graft to a child with acute myeloid leukemia.

Worth noting for this clonotype: One end of the junction varies from germline; a read error may be responsible. The gene calls are TRBV20-1 and TRBJ1-4; tentative D call: TRBD1 (5 bases). This CDR3 has 16 residues. Germline CDR1 reads DFQATT; CDR2 reads SNEGSKA (reference sequence). The CDR3 region has the DNA TGCTGTGCTAGAGACCTTATCGGGACGGAATATGAAAAACTGTTTTTT. Translation: CCARDLIGTEYEKLFF.

This clonotype was detected many times. The rearrangement links TRBV12-3 or TRBV12-4 to TRBJ2-7; 14 nucleotides agree with TRBD2. This CDR3 contains 16 residues. Trimming cost V 3 bases and J 3 bases; bases outside gene matches: 4. The CDR3 is CASSLGLAGEYYEQYF. The DNA for the CDR3 is TGTGCCAGCAGTTTGGGACTAGCGGGAGAATACTACGAGCAGTACTTC.

The chain joins TRBV28 to TRBJ2-1; 9 nucleotides align to TRBD1. The CDR3 length is 15 residues. V shed 3 bases and J 6 bases; nucleotides not matched to a gene: 6. Germline assignment: CDR1 MDHEN and CDR2 SYDVKM. DNA for the CDR3: TGTGCCAGCAGTTTTGGGACAGGGAGGATCAATGAGCAGTTCTTC. Amino acid sequence: CASSFGTGRINEQFF. The variable domain in full, with the rest retrieved from reference TRBV28 and TRBJ2-1, is DVKVTQSSRYLVKRTGEKVFLECVQDMDHENMFWYRQDPGLGLRLIYFSYDVKMKEKGDIPEGYSVSREKKERFSLILESASTNQTSMYLCASSFGTGRINEQFFGPGTRLTVL.

The V and J genes are TRBV30 and TRBJ2-7; D might be TRBD1 (5 bases). Deletions cut 3 bases from V and 1 base from J, with 10 bases between. Germline V gene sequence: CDR1 GTSNPN, CDR2 SVGIG (reference sequence). This CDR3 comprises 13 residues. CDR3 in DNA: TGTGCCTGGAGGAATACAGGATCCTACGAGCAGTACTTC. It specifies CAWRNTGSYEQYF.

The V call is TRBV12-3 or TRBV12-4, the J call TRBJ2-4; D possibly uses TRBD1 or TRBD2 (7 bases each). The CDR3 consists of 14 residues. V was cut by 4 bases and J by 8 bases, with 15 bases left in between. The CDR3 here is CASSSPQGRDIQYF. CDR3 sequence (DNA): TGTGCCAGCAGTTCGCCACAGGGGAGGGACATTCAGTACTTC.

CDR3 in DNA: TGTGCCAGCAGACAAGACCGGTGGGGGGAGACCCAGTACTTC. Its protein product is CASRQDRWGETQYF. The chain recombines TRBV7-8 with TRBJ2-5; the D call may be TRBD1 or TRBD2 (5 bases each). There are 14 residues in the CDR3. Looked up from germline, CDR1 is SGHVS and CDR2 is FQNEAQ. Trimming left V 6 bases short and J 5 bases short, with 16 bases between.

In this sample, this clonotype turned up many times. The V call is TRBV6-5, the J call TRBJ2-3; the match to TRBD1 covers 9 bases. The germline V gene encodes CDR1 MNHEY and CDR2 SVGAGI. The CDR3 extends over 12 amino acids. Losses at the gene ends were 5 bases for V and 8 bases for J; bases not matched to a gene: 2. CDR3 sequence reads: CASSPQGATQYF. DNA for the CDR3: TGTGCCAGCAGTCCACAGGGGGCTACGCAGTATTTT.

The J gene is TRBJ2-3, the V gene TRBV29-1; unclear D gene. The CDR3 is 14 residues long. Per the germline V gene, CDR1 is SQVTM and CDR2 is ANQGSEA. V was pared by 3 bases and J by 0 bases, with 10 bases between. The CDR3 DNA follows: TGCAGCGTTGATGGCGGCTCTAGCACAGATACGCAGTATTTT. This gives the protein CSVDGGSSTDTQYF.

Many counts were recorded for this clonotype. This chain links TRBV12-3 or TRBV12-4 with TRBJ2-5; a weak D match, TRBD1 (6 bases). This CDR3 spans 14 amino acids. The ends were cut back, 6 bases at V and 2 bases at J, with 13 bases in the middle. The CDR3 is CASRPGHLQETQYF. CDR3 bases: TGTGCCAGCAGACCGGGACATTTGCAAGAGACCCAGTACTTC.

This rearrangement joins TRBV25-1 to TRBJ2-7; 9 bases map to TRBD1. V gave up 3 bases and J gave up 2 bases; unmatched junction bases: 5. This CDR3 has 15 amino acids. Germline CDR1 is MGHDK and CDR2 is SYGVNS. The CDR3 DNA reads TGTGCCAGCAGTGAGTCAGGGGACAGGGCCTACGAGCAGTACTTC. This translates into CASSESGDRAYEQYF.

The V gene is TRBV5-1, the J gene TRBJ2-7; 7 nucleotides agree with TRBD1. V lost 4 bases, J lost 3 bases, and 4 bases stayed unmatched. The CDR3 has 13 amino acids. Germline-derived CDR1 and CDR2 are SGHRS and YFSETQ. CDR3 in amino acids: CASSHGTDYEQYF. In nucleotides, the CDR3 is TGCGCCAGCAGCCACGGGACAGACTACGAGCAGTACTTC.

V usage is TRBV15 and J usage is TRBJ2-1; 11 nucleotides align to TRBD2. The CDR3 covers 17 residues. Germline V gives CDR1 LNHNV, CDR2 YYDKDF (reference sequence). Unmatched junction bases numbered 9, after V lost 5 bases and J lost 3 bases. The CDR3 bases are TGTGCCACCAGCTCCCCACTAGCGGGAGATATCTACAATGAGCAGTTCTTC. Translating gives CATSSPLAGDIYNEQFF.

This clonotype came up many times. The chain is built from TRBV29-1 and TRBJ1-1, with D unclear. With 5 bases removed from V and 7 bases from J, the gap between germline ends came to 11 bases. The CDR3 extends over 11 amino acids. Germline V CDR1 and CDR2: SQVTM, ANQGSEA. The CDR3 sequence is CSVNSNSEAFF. The CDR3 coding sequence is TGCAGCGTTAACAGCAATAGTGAAGCTTTCTTT. The variable domain in full, completed from reference TRBV29-1 and TRBJ1-1, reads SAVISQKPSRDICQRGTSLTIQCQVDSQVTMMFWYRQQPGQSLTLIATANQGSEATYESGFVIDKFPISRPNLTFSTLTVSNMSPEDSSIYLCSVNSNSEAFFGQGTRLTVV.

This clonotype was observed at least ten times. The CDR3 nucleotides are TGTGCCAGCAGCTTAGTAGACAGGTACTACAATGAGCAGTTCTTC. This encodes CASSLVDRYYNEQFF. This rearrangement joins TRBV7-2 to TRBJ2-1; tentatively, D is TRBD1 (6 bases). This CDR3 has 15 residues. Germline CDR1 reads SGHTA; CDR2 reads FQGNSA. V was pared by 1 base and J by 3 bases, with 10 bases between.

The J gene is TRBJ2-5, the V gene TRBV4-1; D perhaps matches TRBD2 (5 bases). With 2 bases removed from V and 0 bases from J, the gap between germline ends came to 7 bases. The length of the CDR3 is 14 residues. Germline V gene sequence: CDR1 MGHRA, CDR2 YSYEKL. The CDR3 coding sequence is TGCGCCAGCAGCCAATCTAGCTACCAAGAGACCCAGTACTTC. It translates to CASSQSSYQETQYF.

The genes are TRBV28 and TRBJ2-3, with 7 positions matching TRBD1. V lost 10 bases to trimming and J lost 3 bases; unmatched junction nucleotides: 10. Germline assignment: CDR1 MDHEN and CDR2 SYDVKM. This CDR3 comprises 14 residues. CDR3 sequence (DNA): TGTGCCATCGAAGACAGGGTATTAACAGATACGCAGTATTTT. Its protein is CAIEDRVLTDTQYF.

This clonotype was seen ten or more times. This chain connects TRBV25-1 to TRBJ2-1, with D possibly TRBD2 on 5 matching bases. The ends were cut back, 1 base at V and 2 bases at J, with 12 bases in the middle. Germline loops: CDR1 MGHDK, CDR2 SYGVNS. The CDR3 runs to 16 residues. The CDR3 sequence is CASSELSSVTYNEQFF. Written as DNA, the CDR3 is TGTGCCAGCAGTGAATTAAGTAGCGTTACCTACAATGAGCAGTTCTTC. Together with reference TRBV25-1 and TRBJ2-1, the CDR3 gives the full variable domain: EADIYQTPRYLVIGTGKKITLECSQTMGHDKMYWYQQDPGMELHLIHYSYGVNSTEKGDLSSESTVSRIRTEHFPLTLESARPSHTSQYLCASSELSSVTYNEQFFGPGTRLTVL.

This clonotype showed up just a few times. The chain has TRBV7-2 and TRBJ2-2; D could derive from TRBD1 or TRBD2 (5 bases each). CDR1 SGHTA and CDR2 FQGNSA come from the germline V gene. V was trimmed by 3 bases and J by 5 bases, leaving 10 bases between them. The length of the CDR3 is 14 residues. The CDR3 nucleotides read TGTGCCAGCAGCTTGGGGGTTATGACCGGGGAGCTGTTTTTT. This gives the protein CASSLGVMTGELFF.

This clonotype was counted ten times or more. J is TRBJ2-7 and V is TRBV29-1; tentatively, D is TRBD1 or TRBD2 (5 bases each). Germline CDR1 reads SQVTM; CDR2 reads ANQGSEA. The CDR3 sequence is 13 residues long. The germline V and J ends were trimmed by 5 bases and 7 bases, with 18 bases remaining between them. CDR3 sequence reads: CSVSATVWGEQYF. The CDR3 coding sequence is TGCAGCGTTAGTGCAACCGTCTGGGGGGAGCAGTACTTC.

This clonotype turned up a few times. The chain employs TRBV12-3 or TRBV12-4 and TRBJ1-5; D uncertain. The CDR3 covers 17 residues. V lost 7 bases, J lost 0 bases, and 19 bases lay in between. CDR3 DNA sequence: TGTGCCAGCATCGACCGTTTTGGCAACTATAGCAATCAGCCCCAGCATTTT. Amino acids: CASIDRFGNYSNQPQHF.

This clonotype was recorded many times. The chain employs TRBV12-3 or TRBV12-4 and TRBJ2-1; 11 positions match TRBD2. The CDR3 is made up of 17 amino acids. Trimming at V came to 6 bases and at J to 7 bases, leaving 14 bases not matched to a gene. The CDR3 protein is CASSPPPLAGGWNEQFF. The CDR3 region has the DNA TGTGCCAGCAGCCCGCCTCCTCTAGCGGGAGGCTGGAATGAGCAGTTCTTC.

This clonotype showed up just a few times. The J gene is TRBJ2-1, the V gene TRBV27; the D gene is possibly TRBD2 (6 bases). Germline lookup yields CDR1 MNHEY and CDR2 SMNVEV (reference sequence). Trimming removed 5 bases at V and 2 bases at J, with 16 bases between. The CDR3 is made up of 16 amino acids. The CDR3 DNA is TGTGCCAGCAGTCTTACGCGGGAAATCGCCTACAATGAGCAGTTCTTC. This codes for CASSLTREIAYNEQFF.